This entry lists 15 T cell receptor beta chains sequenced from one sample in a study of T cell responses to AZD1222 COVID-19 vaccine. The table came from immunoSEQ multiplex PCR; TCRdb's copy has only in-frame clones and leaves some out. The data show about 120,000 clones, roughly 90% seen once. Sequences were derived from peripheral blood, sampled on day 0 of AZD1222 vaccination. The receptor set was obtained from an adult in good health.

The chain recombines TRBV2 with TRBJ1-6; possible D gene TRBD1, 5 bases. From germline, CDR1 is SNHLY and CDR2 FYNNEI. Trimming took off 6 bases at V and 8 bases at J, with 11 bases between the two ends. This CDR3 comprises 13 residues. CDR3 coding DNA: TGTGCCAGCAGCAGGGACGGAGATTCACCCCTCCACTTT. Translating it yields CASSRDGDSPLHF.

DNA for the CDR3: TGCGCCAGCTCCTCCGGGGGTTATGAAAAACTGTTTTTT. This encodes CASSSGGYEKLFF. The chain employs TRBV10-1 and TRBJ1-4, with TRBD1 as a possible D gene (5 bases). Germline CDR1 and CDR2: WNHNN and SYGVQD (reference sequence). V lost 8 bases to trimming and J lost 6 bases, with 13 bases between them. The CDR3 extends over 13 amino acids.

V is TRBV3-1 (or the pseudogene TRBV3-2) and J is TRBJ2-7; TRBD2 might be the D (6 bases). V was clipped by 3 bases and J by 8 bases, with 14 bases between them. The V gene's germline CDR1 is LGHDT and CDR2 YNNKEL (reference sequence). This CDR3 has 13 residues. CDR3 residues: CASSQFGGYQQYF. CDR3 nucleotides: TGTGCCAGCAGCCAGTTTGGGGGGTATCAGCAGTACTTC.

The count of this clone is one. The sample has other DNA sequences that encode this CDR3 too. The chain couples TRBV6-5 to TRBJ1-1; weak D call: TRBD1 (5 bases). Germline V gene lookup returns CDR1 MNHEY and CDR2 SVGAGI. Trimming stripped 0 bases from V and 0 bases from J, with 11 bases between. This CDR3 contains 16 residues. CDR3 DNA: TGTGCCAGCAGTTACTCGCCGCAGGGCATGAACACTGAAGCTTTCTTT. It specifies CASSYSPQGMNTEAFF.

This chain links TRBV14 with TRBJ2-3; 8 bases line up with TRBD1. The CDR3 is made up of 16 amino acids. The V gene's germline CDR1 is SGHDN and CDR2 FVKESK. J was trimmed by 1 base and V by 3 bases; bases with no gene match: 6. CDR3 region: CASSHVPGGGTDTQYF. The CDR3, as DNA: TGTGCCAGCAGCCACGTACCAGGGGGCGGCACAGATACGCAGTATTTT.

J is TRBJ1-5 and V is TRBV7-2, with D unresolved. The CDR3 spans 14 residues. In germline, CDR1 is SGHTA, CDR2 FQGNSA. Trimming left V 5 bases short and J 3 bases short, with 11 bases between. The CDR3 is CASSPSAINQPQHF. CDR3 DNA: TGTGCCAGCAGCCCCTCCGCGATCAATCAGCCCCAGCATTTT.

Only one count was recorded for this clone. The chain recombines TRBV5-6 with TRBJ2-7; the D gene could be TRBD1 or TRBD2 (6 bases each). Germline V gene lookup returns CDR1 SGHDT and CDR2 YYEEEE. V gave up 3 bases and J gave up 7 bases, with 11 bases separating them. The CDR3 is 12 amino acids. The CDR3 DNA sequence: TGTGCCAGCAGCTACCGGAGGGGGGAGCAGTACTTC. Protein: CASSYRRGEQYF. The complete variable domain, with remaining parts taken from reference TRBV5-6 and TRBJ2-7, reads DAGVTQSPTHLIKTRGQQVTLRCSPKSGHDTVSWYQQALGQGPQFIFQYYEEEERQRGNFPDRFSGHQFPNYSSELNVNALLLGDSALYLCASSYRRGEQYFGPGTRLTVT.

V and J are TRBV7-9 and TRBJ1-1; 9 bases are shared with TRBD1. J lost 0 bases, V lost 5 bases, and 10 bases had no gene match. Germline values: CDR1 SEHNR, CDR2 FQNEAQ (reference sequence). The CDR3 length is 17 residues. The CDR3 nucleotides read TGTGCCAGCAGCAGCCGGACAGGGGACCAAATGAACACTGAAGCTTTCTTT. Residues: CASSSRTGDQMNTEAFF.

This clone has just a few counts. The chain carries TRBV4-2 and TRBJ1-5; D gene uncertain. CDR3 length: 12 residues. Deletions cut 5 bases from V and 9 bases from J, with 11 bases between. Germline V gene data show CDR1 as LGHNA and CDR2 as YNFKEQ. The CDR3 nucleotides are TGTGCCAGCAGCACCGGAGATCGGCCCCAGCATTTT. This codes for CASSTGDRPQHF.

The rearrangement joins TRBV5-6 to TRBJ2-3; 8 bases align to TRBD2. The CDR3 contains 16 residues. With V trimmed by 1 base and J by 2 bases, 6 bases remained unmatched. Germline V gene lookup returns CDR1 SGHDT and CDR2 YYEEEE. CDR3 coding DNA: TGTGCCAGCAGCTTGAGGAGCGGGGGTTACACAGATACGCAGTATTTT. Protein product: CASSLRSGGYTDTQYF.

The chain links TRBV5-4 to TRBJ2-3; the D gene is possibly TRBD2 (6 bases). This CDR3 has 15 amino acids. V was shortened by 1 base and J by 3 bases, with 12 bases between the two germline ends. Germline CDR1 reads SGHNT; CDR2 reads YYREEE (reference sequence). The CDR3 sequence: CASSLSLAWTDTQYF. The CDR3 DNA sequence: TGTGCCAGCAGCTTGAGTCTAGCGTGGACAGATACGCAGTATTTT.

The chain employs TRBV19 and TRBJ2-7; the D gene is possibly TRBD2 (5 bases). The V and J ends lost 5 bases and 0 bases respectively, with 11 bases between them. The germline V gene has CDR1 LNHDA and CDR2 SQIVND (reference sequence). The CDR3 is made up of 14 amino acids. In DNA form, the CDR3 reads TGTGCCAGTAGTGTGGACTTGAGCTCCTACGAGCAGTACTTC. Its protein product is CASSVDLSSYEQYF.

The chain recombines TRBV4-3 with TRBJ2-1, with 8 bases aligning to TRBD1. The CDR3 extends over 16 amino acids. The J segment lost 6 bases and the V segment lost 4 bases, leaving 11 bases of the junction unmatched. CDR1 LGHNA and CDR2 YSLEER come from the germline V gene. The CDR3 is CASSLDPDRAGNEQFF. The CDR3 DNA follows: TGCGCCAGCAGCCTGGACCCGGACAGGGCTGGCAATGAGCAGTTCTTC.

This rearrangement joins TRBV7-2 to TRBJ2-1; D ambiguous. The CDR3 length is 16 residues. V dropped 1 base and J dropped 7 bases, with 17 bases sitting between them. CDR1 is SGHTA and CDR2 is FQGNSA in the germline V gene. CDR3 loop: CASSLGVGSSRNEQFF. The DNA for the CDR3 is TGTGCCAGCAGCTTAGGTGTGGGATCGTCTCGGAATGAGCAGTTCTTC.

This clone was counted between two and nine times. The chain recombines TRBV27 with TRBJ1-5, with a possible D match to TRBD1 (6 bases). V gave up 6 bases and J gave up 7 bases, with 13 bases separating them. The CDR3 sequence is 13 residues long. The germline V gene has CDR1 MNHEY and CDR2 SMNVEV (reference sequence). This CDR3 reads CASSARGGQPQHF. The CDR3 DNA reads TGTGCCAGCAGCGCCAGGGGCGGACAGCCCCAGCATTTT.